This entry is about one T cell receptor (beta chain). As yet, its antigen is unknown. The data were obtained in a study of blood T cells in healthy people across ages. Study overall: About one barcoded TCR beta cDNA was captured per two T cells.

It was with a sample-barcoded 5' primer and a J-beta primer mix that a second PCR of about 6 to 12 cycles was run. TCRdb analysed the 5' RACE reads with MiXCR anew, one entry per CDR3 protein. The repertoire has over a million distinct CDR3 sequences, approximately 42% of them found once; the top ten carry around 4%. Trimming removed 2 bases from V and 7 bases from J, with 14 bases in between. There are 13 residues in the CDR3. In germline, CDR1 is GTSNPN, CDR2 SVGIG (reference sequence). Study outcomes and limitations: Among long-lived donors, naive CD4+ cells were more numerous and diversity higher than in aged donors.

Isolation recovered at least 7 million PBMCs from every sample. The sample consisted of blood. The sequence derives from a woman younger than 35 in good health. The chain is built from TRBV30 and TRBJ2-5; D uncertain. Here the CDR3 reads CAWSLPSPGTQYF. CDR3 bases: TGTGCCTGGAGTCTCCCCTCGCCGGGGACCCAGTACTTC.